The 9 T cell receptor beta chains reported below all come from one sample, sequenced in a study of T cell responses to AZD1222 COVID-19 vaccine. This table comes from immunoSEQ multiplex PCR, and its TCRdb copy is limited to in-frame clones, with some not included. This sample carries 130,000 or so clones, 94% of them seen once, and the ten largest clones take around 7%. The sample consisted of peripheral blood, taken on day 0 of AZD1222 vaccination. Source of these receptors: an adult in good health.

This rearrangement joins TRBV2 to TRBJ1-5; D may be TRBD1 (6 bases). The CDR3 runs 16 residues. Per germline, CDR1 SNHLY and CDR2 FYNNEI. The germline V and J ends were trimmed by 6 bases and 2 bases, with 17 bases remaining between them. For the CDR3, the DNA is TGTGCCAGCAGCGGTACAGGGTTGTTAGGCAATCAGCCCCAGCATTTT. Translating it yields CASSGTGLLGNQPQHF.

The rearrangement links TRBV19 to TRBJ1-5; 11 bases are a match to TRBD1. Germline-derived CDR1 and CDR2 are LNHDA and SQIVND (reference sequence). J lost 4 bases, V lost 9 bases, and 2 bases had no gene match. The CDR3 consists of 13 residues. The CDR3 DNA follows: TGTGCCAGCCGGGACAGGGGGAATCAGCCCCAGCATTTT. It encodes CASRDRGNQPQHF.

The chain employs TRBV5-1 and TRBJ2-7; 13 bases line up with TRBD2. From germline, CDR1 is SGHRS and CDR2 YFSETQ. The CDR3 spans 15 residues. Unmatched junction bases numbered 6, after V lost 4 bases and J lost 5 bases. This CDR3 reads CASSIGTSGIHEQYF. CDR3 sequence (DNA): TGCGCCAGCAGCATCGGGACTAGCGGGATCCACGAGCAGTACTTC.

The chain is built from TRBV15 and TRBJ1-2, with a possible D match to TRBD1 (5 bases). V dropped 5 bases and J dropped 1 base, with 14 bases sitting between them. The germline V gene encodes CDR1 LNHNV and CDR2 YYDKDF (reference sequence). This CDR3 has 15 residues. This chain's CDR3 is CATSATAGNNYGYTF. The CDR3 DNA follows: TGTGCCACCAGCGCGACAGCCGGCAATAACTATGGCTACACCTTC.

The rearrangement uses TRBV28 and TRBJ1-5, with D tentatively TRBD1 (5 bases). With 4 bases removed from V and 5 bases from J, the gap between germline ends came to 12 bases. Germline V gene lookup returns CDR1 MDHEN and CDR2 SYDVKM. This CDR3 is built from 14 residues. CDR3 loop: CASSYSGLDQPQHF. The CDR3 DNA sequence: TGTGCCAGCAGTTATTCAGGGCTGGATCAGCCCCAGCATTTT.

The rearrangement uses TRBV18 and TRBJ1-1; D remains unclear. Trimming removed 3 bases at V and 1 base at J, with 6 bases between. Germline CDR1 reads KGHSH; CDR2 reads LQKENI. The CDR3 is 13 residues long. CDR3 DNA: TGTGCCAGCTCACCCAGAGAGAACACTGAAGCTTTCTTT. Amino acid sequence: CASSPRENTEAFF.

The CDR3 spells CASSIRTYQETQYF. DNA for the CDR3: TGTGCCAGCAGCATCCGGACTTACCAAGAGACCCAGTACTTC. The chain employs TRBV5-4 and TRBJ2-5; D might be TRBD2 (5 bases). Germline values: CDR1 SGHNT, CDR2 YYREEE (reference sequence). Trimming pared 4 bases from V and 0 bases from J, leaving 10 bases between. This CDR3 spans 14 amino acids.

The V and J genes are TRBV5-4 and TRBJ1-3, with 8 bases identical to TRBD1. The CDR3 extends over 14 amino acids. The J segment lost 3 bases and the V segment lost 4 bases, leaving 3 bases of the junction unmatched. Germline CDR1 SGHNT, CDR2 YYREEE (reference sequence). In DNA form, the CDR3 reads TGTGCCAGCAGCGTGGGACAGGTTGGAAACACCATATATTTT. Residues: CASSVGQVGNTIYF.

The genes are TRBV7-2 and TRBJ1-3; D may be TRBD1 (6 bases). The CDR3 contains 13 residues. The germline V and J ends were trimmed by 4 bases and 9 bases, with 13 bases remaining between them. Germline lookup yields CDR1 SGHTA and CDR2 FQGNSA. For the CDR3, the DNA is TGTGCCAGCAGCTCGGGACAACTTAGCACCATATATTTT. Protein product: CASSSGQLSTIYF.